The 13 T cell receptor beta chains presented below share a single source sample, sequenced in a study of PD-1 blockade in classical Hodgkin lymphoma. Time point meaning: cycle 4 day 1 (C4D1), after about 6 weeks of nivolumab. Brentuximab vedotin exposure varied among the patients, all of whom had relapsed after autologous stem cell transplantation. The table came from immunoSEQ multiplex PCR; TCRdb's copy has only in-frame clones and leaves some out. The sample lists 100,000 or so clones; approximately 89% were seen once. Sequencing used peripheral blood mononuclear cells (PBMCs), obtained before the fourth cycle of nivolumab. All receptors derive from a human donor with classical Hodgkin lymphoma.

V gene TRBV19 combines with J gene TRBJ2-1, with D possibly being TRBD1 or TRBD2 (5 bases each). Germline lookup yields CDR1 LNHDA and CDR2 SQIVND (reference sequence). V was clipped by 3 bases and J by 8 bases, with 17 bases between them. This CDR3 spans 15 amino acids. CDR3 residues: CASSIGDLLGDEQFF. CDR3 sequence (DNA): TGTGCCAGTAGTATTGGGGACCTCTTGGGCGATGAGCAGTTCTTC.

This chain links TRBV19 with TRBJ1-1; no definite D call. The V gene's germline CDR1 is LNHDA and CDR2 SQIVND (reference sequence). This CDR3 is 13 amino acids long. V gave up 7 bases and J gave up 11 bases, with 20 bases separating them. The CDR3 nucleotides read TGTGCCAGTACCCCAATGGGCACCACGGCCGCTTTCTTT. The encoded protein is CASTPMGTTAAFF.

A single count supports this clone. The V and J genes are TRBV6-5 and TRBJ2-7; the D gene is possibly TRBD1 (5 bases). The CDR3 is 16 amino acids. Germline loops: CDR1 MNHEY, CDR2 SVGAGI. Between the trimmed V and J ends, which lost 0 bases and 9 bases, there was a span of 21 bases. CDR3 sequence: CASSYSEGSWGKGQYF. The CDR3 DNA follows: TGTGCCAGCAGTTACTCGGAAGGGTCGTGGGGCAAGGGGCAGTACTTC.

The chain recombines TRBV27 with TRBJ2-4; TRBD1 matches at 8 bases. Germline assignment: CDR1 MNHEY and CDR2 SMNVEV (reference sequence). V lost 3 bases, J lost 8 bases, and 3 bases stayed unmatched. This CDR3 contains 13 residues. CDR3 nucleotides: TGTGCCAGCAGTTTGGGACAGGAATACATTCAGTACTTC. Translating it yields CASSLGQEYIQYF.

The CDR3 spells CASSPMGGNEKLFF. CDR3 bases: TGTGCCAGCAGCCCCATGGGGGGCAATGAAAAACTGTTTTTT. This chain links TRBV28 with TRBJ1-4, with a possible D match to TRBD1 (6 bases). The V end lost 6 bases, the J end lost 5 bases, and 13 bases lay between the germline ends. The CDR3 contains 14 residues. CDR1 MDHEN and CDR2 SYDVKM come from the germline V gene.

CDR3 residues: CASSLGFLADTQYF. CDR3 DNA sequence: TGTGCCAGCAGCTTAGGGTTTTTGGCGGATACGCAGTATTTT. The chain joins TRBV7-2 to TRBJ2-3, with D unresolved. The CDR3 spans 14 residues. V was clipped by 1 base and J by 6 bases, with 11 bases between them. Germline CDR1 SGHTA, CDR2 FQGNSA. The complete variable domain, with remaining parts taken from reference TRBV7-2 and TRBJ2-3, reads GAGVSQSPSNKVTEKGKDVELRCDPISGHTALYWYRQSLGQGLEFLIYFQGNSAPDKSGLPSDRFSAERTGGSVSTLTIQRTQQEDSAVYLCASSLGFLADTQYFGPGTRLTVL.

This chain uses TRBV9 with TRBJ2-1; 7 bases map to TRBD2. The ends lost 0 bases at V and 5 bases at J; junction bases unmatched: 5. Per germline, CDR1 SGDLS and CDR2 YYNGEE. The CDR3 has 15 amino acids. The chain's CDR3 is CASSVATLADNEQFF. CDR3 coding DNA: TGTGCCAGCAGCGTAGCTACGCTAGCGGACAATGAGCAGTTCTTC. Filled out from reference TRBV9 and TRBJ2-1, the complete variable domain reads DSGVTQTPKHLITATGQRVTLRCSPRSGDLSVYWYQQSLDQGLQFLIQYYNGEERAKGNILERFSAQQFPDLHSELNLSSLELGDSALYFCASSVATLADNEQFFGPGTRLTVL.

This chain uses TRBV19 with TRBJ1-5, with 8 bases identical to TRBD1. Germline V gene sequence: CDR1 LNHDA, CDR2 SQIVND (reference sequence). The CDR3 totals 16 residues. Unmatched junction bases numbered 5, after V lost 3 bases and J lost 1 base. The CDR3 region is CASSISGGRSNQPQHF. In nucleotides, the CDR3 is TGTGCCAGTAGTATTTCAGGGGGCCGGAGCAATCAGCCCCAGCATTTT.

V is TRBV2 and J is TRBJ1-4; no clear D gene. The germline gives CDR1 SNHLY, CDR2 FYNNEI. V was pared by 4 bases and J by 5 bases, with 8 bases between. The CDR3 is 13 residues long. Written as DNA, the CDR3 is TGTGCCAGCAGTGTCGGGGAAAATGAAAAACTGTTTTTT. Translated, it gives CASSVGENEKLFF.

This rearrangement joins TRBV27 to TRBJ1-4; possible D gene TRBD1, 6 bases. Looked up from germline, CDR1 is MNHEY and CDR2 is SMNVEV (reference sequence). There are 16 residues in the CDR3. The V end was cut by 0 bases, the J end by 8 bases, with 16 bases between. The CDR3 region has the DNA TGTGCCAGCAGTTTATCGTTCGGGGGGCGAGGGGAAAAACTGTTTTTT. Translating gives CASSLSFGGRGEKLFF.

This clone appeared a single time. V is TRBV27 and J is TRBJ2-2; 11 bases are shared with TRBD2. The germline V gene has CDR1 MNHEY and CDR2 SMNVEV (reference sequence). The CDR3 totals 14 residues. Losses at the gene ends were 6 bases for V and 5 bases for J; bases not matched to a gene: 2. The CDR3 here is CASSSSGGTGELFF. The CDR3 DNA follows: TGTGCCAGCAGCTCTAGCGGGGGGACCGGGGAGCTGTTTTTT.

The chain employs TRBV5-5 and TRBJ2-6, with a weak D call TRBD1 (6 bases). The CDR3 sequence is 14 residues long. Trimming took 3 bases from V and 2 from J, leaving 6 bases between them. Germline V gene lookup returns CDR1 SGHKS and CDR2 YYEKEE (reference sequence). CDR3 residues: CASSYRAGANVLTF. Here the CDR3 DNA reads TGTGCCAGCAGCTACAGGGCTGGGGCCAACGTCCTGACTTTC.

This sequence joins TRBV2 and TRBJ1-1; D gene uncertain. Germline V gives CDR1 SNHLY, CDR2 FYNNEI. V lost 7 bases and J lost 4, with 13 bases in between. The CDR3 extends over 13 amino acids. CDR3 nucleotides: TGTGCCAGCACCGATGATCAGAGCACTGAAGCTTTCTTT. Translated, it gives CASTDDQSTEAFF.